The clone carrying this T cell receptor beta chain was picked up one time. This may come from a read error, since a much larger clone is one base off. This sample's time point: newly diagnosed GD, antithyroid drugs for less than 3 months. PBMC RNA was the source of the TCR library. For TCR beta, libraries came from iRepertoire HTBI primers and Arm-PCR of CDR3 regions. TCRdb re-called the multiplex PCR reads with MiXCR, one entry per CDR3 protein. The table includes 370,000 or so distinct CDR3 sequences, about a sixth detected once. Germline CDR1 and CDR2: SGHVS and FQNEAQ. This CDR3 has 22 amino acids. V trimming: 7 bases; J trimming: 4 bases; junction bases outside the gene matches: 28. These data originate in a study of regulatory T cells in long-lasting Graves disease. These data were also filed under a second study, of T cells in Graves' hyperthyroidism and ophthalmopathy. That source notes: Subjects aged 18 to 65 presented with newly diagnosed hyperthyroidism of less than 2 months' duration. The primer set for the first-round RT-PCR of the TCR CDR3 was HTBI. Ophthalmopathy was predicted by the model a median of 6.5 months ahead of onset.

The sequence came from a woman between 18 and 30 years old with Graves disease. The chain employs TRBV7-8 and TRBJ2-3; 11 nucleotides match TRBD2. Sample: peripheral blood mononuclear cells (PBMCs), taken at new diagnosis, from a patient treated with antithyroid drugs. In DNA, the CDR3 is TGTGCCAGCAACTTTAGTGCGGGCCCGGGACTAGCGGCAGCCGGAGGTGCAGATACGCAGTATTTT. This translates into CASNFSAGPGLAAAGGADTQYF.